The rows below give T cell receptor beta chains drawn from one sample of a study of blood T cells in healthy people across ages. TCRdb passed the 5' RACE reads through MiXCR, listing each CDR3 protein once. This sample yields roughly 730,000 distinct CDR3 sequences, of which approximately 53% are seen a single time; 20% to 30% belongs to the top ten. Input material: blood. Every receptor here comes from a man aged 35 to 55 in good health. CDR3s include the opening cysteine and the closing phenylalanine or tryptophan. A D gene is named only where the DNA matches it firmly. Clone sizes are given selectively: once, few, many, or a class where the clone is expanded.

CDR3 length	clone size	J gene	D gene	V gene	CDR3 protein	CDR3 DNA
14	NA	TRBJ2-1	TRBD1	TRBV12-3/TRBV12-4	CASRDGRGHNEQFF	TGTGCCAGCAGAGATGGCAGGGGGCATAATGAGCAGTTCTTC
14	many	TRBJ2-4	NA	TRBV28	CASSLSGSSYIQYF	TGTGCCAGCAGTTTAAGTGGGAGCTCTTATATTCAGTACTTC
17	NA	TRBJ2-7	TRBD1	TRBV6-2/TRBV6-3	CASRRTGSIILNYEQYF	TGTGCCAGCAGGCGGACAGGGTCCATAATACTAAACTACGAGCAGTACTTC
18	NA	TRBJ1-6	TRBD1	TRBV28	CASSSPRGGIQGASPLHF	TGTGCCAGCAGTTCTCCCCGGGGGGGGATACAGGGGGCCTCACCCCTCCACTTT
12	NA	TRBJ2-3	NA	TRBV20-1	CSARKQKDTQYF	TGCAGTGCTAGAAAGCAGAAAGATACGCAGTATTTT
16	few	TRBJ1-2	NA	TRBV3-1	CASSQDLQGSRYGYTF	TGTGCCAGCAGCCAAGATCTCCAGGGCAGCCGCTATGGCTACACCTTC
14	few	TRBJ2-3	NA	TRBV28	CASRNAGAGDTQYF	TGTGCCAGCAGAAACGCCGGGGCCGGAGATACGCAGTATTTT
14	few	TRBJ2-5	NA	TRBV9	CASSVEDGGETQYF	TGTGCCAGCAGCGTAGAAGATGGTGGGGAGACCCAGTACTTC
15	few	TRBJ1-5	TRBD1	TRBV27	CASSLIGGKDQPQHF	TGTGCCAGCAGTTTAATAGGGGGCAAGGATCAGCCCCAGCATTTT
15	NA	TRBJ1-2	NA	TRBV6-6	CASSYSKGQNYGYTF	TGTGCCAGCAGTTACTCGAAAGGACAGAACTATGGCTACACCTTC
14	NA	TRBJ2-6	NA	TRBV28	CASSYQTGANVLTF	TGTGCCAGCAGTTACCAGACTGGGGCCAACGTCCTGACTTTC
11	few	TRBJ1-1	NA	TRBV5-1	CASSLGQQAFF	TGCGCCAGCAGCTTGGGGCAACAAGCTTTCTTT
13	NA	TRBJ2-3	TRBD2	TRBV12-3/TRBV12-4	CASSGTSGDTQYF	TGTGCCAGCAGTGGGACTAGCGGCGATACGCAGTATTTT
15	once	TRBJ2-1	NA	TRBV12-3/TRBV12-4	CASSLALGPYNEQFF	TGTGCCAGCAGTTTAGCGCTAGGGCCCTACAATGAGCAGTTCTTC
16	NA	TRBJ2-5	TRBD2	TRBV12-3/TRBV12-4	CASSPGTSGNIGEQYF	TGTGCCAGCAGTCCAGGGACTAGCGGGAATATCGGTGAGCAGTACTTC
19	NA	TRBJ2-5	TRBD2	TRBV4-2	CASSQDLTTSGRGWETQYF	TGTGCCAGCAGCCAAGATCTAACGACTAGCGGGAGAGGGTGGGAGACCCAGTACTTC
15	NA	TRBJ2-3	NA	TRBV7-2	CASSDRRGTTDTQYF	TGTGCCAGCAGCGACCGGAGGGGGACCACAGATACGCAGTATTTT
15	NA	TRBJ1-2	NA	TRBV27	CASSLFVGGVGGYTF	TGTGCCAGCAGTTTATTCGTGGGGGGCGTTGGGGGCTACACCTTC
15	NA	TRBJ1-1	NA	TRBV5-6	CASSPFNGLPEEAFF	TGTGCCAGCAGCCCGTTCAACGGACTCCCTGAAGAAGCTTTCTTT
18	few	TRBJ2-4	NA	TRBV5-1	CASSLAGAGDKTENIQYF	TGCGCCAGCAGCTTGGCCGGGGCAGGGGACAAGACAGAAAACATTCAGTACTTC
14	NA	TRBJ1-2	NA	TRBV7-9	CASTLLGDMPGYTF	TGTGCCAGCACCCTACTGGGCGACATGCCTGGCTACACCTTC
13	few	TRBJ2-1	NA	TRBV6-2/TRBV6-3	CASRVQVPNEQFF	TGTGCCAGCAGGGTACAGGTCCCCAATGAGCAGTTCTTC
20	NA	TRBJ2-1	TRBD2	TRBV4-2	CASSQDGRKSLGTSGNEQFF	TGTGCCAGCAGCCAAGATGGACGAAAGTCCCTCGGGACTAGCGGCAATGAGCAGTTCTTC
15	NA	TRBJ1-6	TRBD1	TRBV5-6	CASSTGQGYNSPLHF	TGTGCCAGCAGCACCGGACAGGGCTATAATTCACCCCTCCACTTT
14	few	TRBJ2-3	NA	TRBV12-3/TRBV12-4	CASSLMAGTDTQYF	TGTGCCAGCAGTTTGATGGCAGGGACAGATACGCAGTATTTT
16	NA	TRBJ2-1	NA	TRBV11-2	CASSLVEPLDAAEQFF	TGTGCCAGCAGCTTAGTCGAACCACTAGATGCGGCTGAGCAGTTCTTC
13	NA	TRBJ1-2	NA	TRBV9	CASSVTDNYGYTF	TGTGCCAGCAGCGTGACAGATAACTATGGCTACACCTTC
14	many	TRBJ2-3	NA	TRBV7-2	CASSSRGTTDTQYF	TGTGCCAGCAGCTCCCGCGGGACCACAGATACGCAGTATTTT
14	NA	TRBJ2-7	NA	TRBV4-2	CASSQKRAYNEQYF	TGTGCCAGCAGCCAAAAGAGGGCCTACAATGAGCAGTACTTC
14	few	TRBJ2-5	NA	TRBV2	CASSPAGGLETQYF	TGTGCCAGCAGTCCCGCCGGGGGGCTTGAGACCCAGTACTTC
15	NA	TRBJ2-5	TRBD1	TRBV9	CASSQRQGQGETQYF	TGTGCCAGCAGCCAACGACAGGGGCAGGGGGAGACCCAGTACTTC
15	few	TRBJ2-1	TRBD1	TRBV5-1	CASSPQRQGTDEQFF	TGCGCCAGCAGCCCCCAAAGACAGGGGACAGATGAGCAGTTCTTC
15	NA	TRBJ1-4	NA	TRBV3-1	CASSQDPDVGEKLFF	TGTGCCAGCAGCCAAGACCCGGACGTAGGTGAAAAACTGTTTTTT
14	once	TRBJ1-1	TRBD1	TRBV20-1	CSLQGHGMNTEAFF	TGCAGCCTACAGGGGCACGGTATGAACACTGAAGCTTTCTTT
15	few	TRBJ2-7	NA	TRBV7-7	CASSKEQGRSYEQYF	TGTGCCAGCAGCAAAGAACAGGGCCGCTCCTACGAGCAGTACTTC
12	NA	TRBJ1-2	NA	TRBV12-3/TRBV12-4	CASGHANYGYTF	TGTGCCAGCGGACATGCGAACTATGGCTACACCTTC
15	NA	TRBJ1-5	TRBD1	TRBV28	CASSWEGASNQPQHF	TGTGCCAGTAGTTGGGAGGGGGCTAGCAATCAGCCCCAGCATTTT
16	NA	TRBJ1-5	NA	TRBV5-1	CASSLGQLHSNQPQHF	TGCGCCAGCAGCTTGGGGCAGCTCCATAGCAATCAGCCCCAGCATTTT
12	few	TRBJ2-3	NA	TRBV11-3	CATRTGGDTQYF	TGTGCCACCAGGACCGGCGGGGATACGCAGTATTTT
13	NA	TRBJ1-6	NA	TRBV4-2	CASSQDENSPLHF	TGTGCCAGCAGCCAAGATGAAAATTCACCCCTCCACTTT
11	few	TRBJ2-7	NA	TRBV11-2	CASSVYNEQYF	TGTGCCAGCAGCGTTTATAACGAGCAGTACTTC
14	NA	TRBJ2-7	NA	TRBV27	CASSVEQGSYEQYF	TGTGCCAGCAGTGTCGAGCAGGGTTCCTACGAGCAGTACTTC
14	NA	TRBJ2-1	NA	TRBV27	CASSLGRRVNEQFF	TGTGCCAGCAGTTTAGGGCGACGTGTCAATGAGCAGTTCTTC
17	NA	TRBJ2-3	TRBD1	TRBV7-7	CASSLEPGQGLTDTQYF	TGTGCCAGCAGCTTAGAACCGGGACAGGGGTTAACAGATACGCAGTATTTT
15	few	TRBJ2-5	NA	TRBV28	CASSLGLAKQETQYF	TGTGCCAGCAGTTTAGGCCTAGCGAAACAAGAGACCCAGTACTTC
13	NA	TRBJ2-7	NA	TRBV29-1	CSVGSTEPYEQYF	TGCAGCGTTGGGTCGACGGAACCCTACGAGCAGTACTTC
13	few	TRBJ2-1	NA	TRBV10-3	CAIMEEGLDEQFF	TGTGCCATCATGGAGGAAGGGTTAGATGAGCAGTTCTTC
16	NA	TRBJ2-1	NA	TRBV6-2/TRBV6-3	CASSDPIRSTYNEQFF	TGTGCCAGCAGCGACCCGATCCGTTCGACCTACAATGAGCAGTTCTTC